Listed below are T cell receptor beta chains from one sample, sequenced in a study of blood T cell repertoires in COVID-19. Libraries were prepared by immunoSEQ multiplex PCR; TCRdb keeps only in-frame clonotypes and omits some of them. The data show about 110,000 clones, with about 93% seen just once and roughly 1.2% held by the top ten. Sequences were obtained from peripheral blood. All receptors come from a woman aged 30 to 39 with acute or convalescent COVID-19. CDR3s include the opening cysteine and the closing phenylalanine or tryptophan. The D gene is left open where the match is weak. The size field is filled for only some rows; it gives once, few, many or a size class.

CDR3nt	CDR3aa	v_gene	d_gene	j_gene	abundance
TGTGCCAGCAGCTTAGCGCCGTCAGTTTATAGCAATCAGCCCCAGCATTTT	CASSLAPSVYSNQPQHF	TRBV7-2	.	TRBJ1-5	.
TGCGCCAGCAGCCAATACTCGACAGTGACTAATGAAAAACTGTTTTTT	CASSQYSTVTNEKLFF	TRBV4-1	.	TRBJ1-4	.
TGTGCCAGCAGCCCCGGGACAAATGAAGCTTTCTTT	CASSPGTNEAFF	TRBV11-3	.	TRBJ1-1	.
TGTGCCAGCAGTTTAGAAGGGGAGAACACTGAAGCTTTCTTT	CASSLEGENTEAFF	TRBV27	.	TRBJ1-1	once
TGCGCCAGCGCGAGGAGGGAGGACCCCTCCGAGCAGTACTTC	CASARREDPSEQYF	TRBV10-2	.	TRBJ2-7	.
TGTGCCAGCAGGGGACAGGGGTACCAAGGTGGCTACACCTTC	CASRGQGYQGGYTF	TRBV6-4	TRBD1	TRBJ1-2	.
TGTGCCTGGAGTCGAGAGACCCAGTACTTC	CAWSRETQYF	TRBV30	.	TRBJ2-5	.
TGTGCCAGTAGCCCTTCGAACACTGAAGCTTTCTTT	CASSPSNTEAFF	TRBV19	.	TRBJ1-1	.
TGTGCCAGCAGCTATACAGGGGGCGGCGAAAAACTGTTTTTT	CASSYTGGGEKLFF	TRBV7-2	TRBD1	TRBJ1-4	.
TGTGCCAGCAGTCCGCGGGGAGATACGCAGTATTTT	CASSPRGDTQYF	TRBV12-3/TRBV12-4	.	TRBJ2-3	.
TGTGCCAGCGGACGGGAACTAGCGGGGGAGAGCTCCTACGAGCAGTACTTC	CASGRELAGESSYEQYF	TRBV4-2	TRBD2	TRBJ2-7	.
TGTGCCAGCAGGCTCACAGGGGGCAGGACTGAAGCTTTCTTT	CASRLTGGRTEAFF	TRBV28	TRBD1	TRBJ1-1	.
TGCGCCAGCAGCCTCGGGCGGGGAGGGGGCACTGAAGCTTTCTTT	CASSLGRGGGTEAFF	TRBV4-3	.	TRBJ1-1	.
TGTGCCAGCAGCGTAGAACAAAGAGGGGCCAACGTCCTGACTTTC	CASSVEQRGANVLTF	TRBV9	.	TRBJ2-6	.
TGTGCCAGCAGCCAAGATTTTGACAACAATCAGCCCCAGCATTTT	CASSQDFDNNQPQHF	TRBV14	.	TRBJ1-5	.
TGTGCCAGCAGCTCGAGACTAGCGGGAGGGCCCGATGAGCAGTTCTTC	CASSSRLAGGPDEQFF	TRBV11-2	TRBD2	TRBJ2-1	.
TGTGCCAGCAGCTCCAACCGGGACTACCGATCATACAATGAGCAGTTCTTC	CASSSNRDYRSYNEQFF	TRBV7-2	TRBD2	TRBJ2-1	once
TGCGCCAGCAGCCAAACCCGGGACAGAAACTACGAGCAGTACTTC	CASSQTRDRNYEQYF	TRBV4-3	TRBD1	TRBJ2-7	few
TGTGCCAGCAGTCCCAGACAGTCTCGCGCTGGCTACACCTTC	CASSPRQSRAGYTF	TRBV28	.	TRBJ1-2	.
TGTGCCTGGACCATCGCCAGGGACACTGAAGCTTTCTTT	CAWTIARDTEAFF	TRBV30	.	TRBJ1-1	.
TGTGCCAGCAGCTCCGGGACAACGTACTACGAGCAGTACTTC	CASSSGTTYYEQYF	TRBV28	.	TRBJ2-7	.
TGTGCCAGCAAGTTCGGGACTGAAGCTTTCTTT	CASKFGTEAFF	TRBV5-6	.	TRBJ1-1	.
TGTGCCACCAGCAGAGATCCTAGCGCGCAAGAGACCCAGTACTTC	CATSRDPSAQETQYF	TRBV15	.	TRBJ2-5	.
TGTGCCAGCAGCTTGGGACAGGGGCCCGAAAAACTGTTTTTT	CASSLGQGPEKLFF	TRBV9	TRBD1	TRBJ1-4	.
TGCGCCAGCAGCCAAGTTCTAGCGGGGGTGCACAATGAGCAGTTCTTC	CASSQVLAGVHNEQFF	TRBV4-1	TRBD2	TRBJ2-1	.
TGTGCCAGCAGTCCCTTGGAGGGGATGGGCAATCAGCCCCAGCATTTT	CASSPLEGMGNQPQHF	TRBV27	.	TRBJ1-5	.
TGTGCCAGCTCACCGGACAGTAATCAGCCCCAGCATTTT	CASSPDSNQPQHF	TRBV18	.	TRBJ1-5	.
TGTGCCAGCAGTTTCCTGGGACAGGAGAACAATCAGCCCCAGCATTTT	CASSFLGQENNQPQHF	TRBV28	TRBD1	TRBJ1-5	.
TGTGCCAGCATCCGCGGGGGCTACAATGAGCAGTTCTTC	CASIRGGYNEQFF	TRBV12-3/TRBV12-4	TRBD2	TRBJ2-1	.
TGTGCCAGCAGTGTCGCCCGACAGTTTACCACGCAGTATTTT	CASSVARQFTTQYF	TRBV27	.	TRBJ2-3	.
TGCGCCAGCAGCTTGGCTATGAGCACCGGGGAGCTGTTTTTT	CASSLAMSTGELFF	TRBV5-1	.	TRBJ2-2	.
TGCGCCAGCAGTGAGTCGCCCGGGAGCTCTGGAAACACCATATATTTT	CASSESPGSSGNTIYF	TRBV10-2	.	TRBJ1-3	.
TGTGCCAGCAGCGTAGGTGTTAACGGAGCGGGTGGGCAGTTCTTC	CASSVGVNGAGGQFF	TRBV9	.	TRBJ2-1	.
TGTGCCAGCAACCCACTCCCCGCTAACTATGGCTACACCTTC	CASNPLPANYGYTF	TRBV28	.	TRBJ1-2	.
TGTGCCAGTAGTATATCCGGAGGCAGGTTTTCTGGGGCCAACGTCCTGACTTTC	CASSISGGRFSGANVLTF	TRBV19	.	TRBJ2-6	.
TGCGCCAGCAGCTTGGAAAGGGGGTCCAACGAGCAGTACTTC	CASSLERGSNEQYF	TRBV5-1	.	TRBJ2-7	.
TGTGCCAGCAGGCCTACAGGGGCGAACACCGGGGAGCTGTTTTTT	CASRPTGANTGELFF	TRBV7-9	TRBD1	TRBJ2-2	.
TGTGCCACCAGCGACAGGGGAACCAATCAGCCCCAGCATTTT	CATSDRGTNQPQHF	TRBV15	TRBD1	TRBJ1-5	.
TGTGCCAGCAGCGCCGAAGGGGGTAGGACAGATACGCAGTATTTT	CASSAEGGRTDTQYF	TRBV9	.	TRBJ2-3	.
TGTGCCAGTAGTGACAGCATCAATCAGCCCCAGCATTTT	CASSDSINQPQHF	TRBV19	.	TRBJ1-5	few
TGTGCCAGCAGTGAACCGGGAAGTGGTGAGCAGTTCTTC	CASSEPGSGEQFF	TRBV25-1	.	TRBJ2-1	few
TGTGCCAGCAGTCCGACAGGCAATGGCTACACCTTC	CASSPTGNGYTF	TRBV6-5	.	TRBJ1-2	.